The clone carrying this T cell receptor beta chain has ten or more counts. CDR3 length equals 16 residues. CDR1 and CDR2 from the germline V gene are SGHVS and FQNEAQ. After removal of 5 bases from V and 4 bases from J, the junction contained 9 bases not matched to a gene. TCRdb reprocessed the RT-PCR reads with MiXCR, giving one entry per CDR3 protein. The table has 70,000 to 95,000 distinct CDR3 sequences, around 5% seen once. The sample comes from a study of patients and donors after allogeneic stem cell transplantation. The sequenced sample was blood, either unsorted or a sorted T cell fraction (not recorded which). The chain employs TRBV7-8 and TRBJ2-7; TRBD2 matches at 12 bases. The clonotype was recovered from a human donor who was either an allogeneic HSCT recipient or a stem cell or donor lymphocyte infusion donor (not recorded which). It is not recorded whose cells these are; they may come from a transplant donor. The CDR3 sequence is CASSPHRLAGAYEQYF. The CDR3 DNA reads TGTGCCAGCAGCCCCCACCGACTAGCGGGAGCTTACGAGCAGTACTTC. The variable domain in full, completed from reference TRBV7-8 and TRBJ2-7, reads GAGVSQSPRYKVAKRGQDVALRCDPISGHVSLFWYQQALGQGPEFLTYFQNEAQLDKSGLPSDRFFAERPEGSVSTLKIQRTQQEDSAVYLCASSPHRLAGAYEQYFGPGTRLTVT.